This T cell receptor (beta chain) was recorded in a study of cytomegalovirus exposure and HLA in healthy donors. Study overall: The approximately 710 first-cohort repertoires and the 130 or so validation repertoires shared the same platform, a later analysis reported.

V was trimmed by 1 base and J by 4 bases, leaving 11 bases between them. The germline CDR1 and CDR2 sequences are SGHAT and FQNNGV. The CDR3 covers 14 residues. As regards this clone: The antigen remains unidentified.

A roughly 120-subject validation cohort, separate from the approximately 690-subject first cohort, supplied the donors. Sequenced by immunoSEQ multiplex PCR; TCRdb stores in-frame clones only, minus some. The table has approximately 190,000 clones, 84% seen once. Study conclusions and caveats: Both high specificity and high sensitivity reportedly marked the classifier's diagnosis of cytomegalovirus status.

The specimen was PBMCs. The TCR comes from a woman in her 30s in good health and CMV-seropositive. The chain uses TRBV11-2 and TRBJ2-7; no firm D call. In nucleotides, the CDR3 is TGTGCCAGCAGCTTAGGGGCTAAAACATACGAGCAGTACTTC. This gives the protein CASSLGAKTYEQYF.